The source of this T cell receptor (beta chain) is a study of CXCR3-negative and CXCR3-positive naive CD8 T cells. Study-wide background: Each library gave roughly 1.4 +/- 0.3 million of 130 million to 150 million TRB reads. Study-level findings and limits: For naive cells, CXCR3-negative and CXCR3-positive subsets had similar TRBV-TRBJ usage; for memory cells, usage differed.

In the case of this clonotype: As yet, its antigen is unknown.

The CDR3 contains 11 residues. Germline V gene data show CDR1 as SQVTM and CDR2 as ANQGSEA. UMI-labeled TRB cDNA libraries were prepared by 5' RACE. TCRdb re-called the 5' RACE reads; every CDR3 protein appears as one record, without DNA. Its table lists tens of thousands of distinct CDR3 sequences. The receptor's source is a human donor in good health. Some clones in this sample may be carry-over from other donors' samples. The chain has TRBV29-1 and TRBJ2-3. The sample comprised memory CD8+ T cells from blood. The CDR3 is CSVAGPDTQYF.